A selection of T cell receptor beta chains follows, all from one sample in a study of blood T cell repertoires in COVID-19. Sequenced by immunoSEQ multiplex PCR; TCRdb stores in-frame clones only, minus some. This sample has around 300,000 clones, with around 86% found just once. Sequences were obtained from peripheral blood. Receptor source: a man aged 45-60 years with acute or convalescent COVID-19. CDR3s include the opening cysteine and the closing phenylalanine or tryptophan. The order of the fields is CDR3 protein, CDR3 DNA, J gene, V gene, D gene, clone size. A D gene is named only where the DNA matches it firmly. Size is stated for part of the rows, as once, few or many counts, or as a class when the clone is expanded.

CASNLDVDTFYGYTF,TGTGCCAGCAACCTCGATGTAGACACCTTCTATGGCTACACCTTC,TRBJ1-2,TRBV6-6,.,once
CASSRRSFNTEAFF,TGTGCCAGCAGCCGTAGATCCTTTAACACTGAAGCTTTCTTT,TRBJ1-1,TRBV2,.,.
CAWSRAGQGGNGYTF,TGTGCCTGGAGTAGGGCAGGACAAGGGGGAAATGGCTACACCTTC,TRBJ1-2,TRBV30,.,.
CASSWLAGARNEQFF,TGTGCCAGCAGCTGGCTAGCGGGGGCTAGAAATGAGCAGTTCTTC,TRBJ2-1,TRBV7-8,TRBD2,.
CAWSALPQALNTEAFF,TGTGCCTGGAGTGCCCTACCTCAGGCCTTGAACACTGAAGCTTTCTTT,TRBJ1-1,TRBV30,.,.
CASSEGQKETQYF,TGTGCTAGCAGCGAGGGACAGAAAGAGACCCAGTACTTC,TRBJ2-5,TRBV7-7,TRBD1,.
CASTGRGTGNTIYF,TGTGCCAGCACCGGACGGGGGACCGGAAACACCATATATTTT,TRBJ1-3,TRBV5-4,.,.
CASSITSQGLRQPQHF,TGTGCCAGTAGTATTACAAGCCAGGGGCTACGGCAGCCCCAGCATTTT,TRBJ1-5,TRBV19,.,.
CASSERRGAGELFF,TGTGCCAGCAGCGAAAGGCGGGGCGCCGGGGAGCTGTTTTTT,TRBJ2-2,TRBV9,.,once
CSVEGPSGLDTQYF,TGCAGCGTTGAAGGGCCTAGCGGGTTAGATACGCAGTATTTT,TRBJ2-3,TRBV29-1,TRBD2,.
CASSTDSYGYTF,TGTGCCAGCAGCACAGACAGCTATGGCTACACCTTC,TRBJ1-2,TRBV13,.,.
CASSSRTGNYGYTF,TGTGCCAGCAGCTCCAGGACAGGGAACTATGGCTACACCTTC,TRBJ1-2,TRBV11-2,TRBD1,few
CASSMTSGGAYEQYF,TGTGCCAGCAGTATGACTAGCGGGGGGGCCTACGAGCAGTACTTC,TRBJ2-7,TRBV7-6,TRBD2,.
CASSPGTTNTGELFF,TGTGCCAGCAGCCCTGGGACAACGAACACCGGGGAGCTGTTTTTT,TRBJ2-2,TRBV7-6,.,.
CASLRGLATNEQFF,TGTGCCAGCCTGAGGGGACTAGCGACCAATGAGCAGTTCTTC,TRBJ2-1,TRBV2,TRBD2,.
CASSRTGGYQPQHF,TGTGCCAGCAGTCGGACAGGGGGGTATCAGCCCCAGCATTTT,TRBJ1-5,TRBV6-5,TRBD1,once
CASSRGQGPVYEQYF,TGTGCCAGTAGTCGGGGACAGGGGCCCGTCTACGAGCAGTACTTC,TRBJ2-7,TRBV19,TRBD1,few
CATSRGMTVGHYEQYF,TGTGCCACCAGCAGAGGAATGACAGTTGGGCATTACGAGCAGTACTTC,TRBJ2-7,TRBV15,.,.
CASSENGQVETQYF,TGTGCCAGCAGTGAGAATGGGCAGGTAGAGACCCAGTACTTC,TRBJ2-5,TRBV2,.,.